Here is one TCR beta chain with its context. The data are from a study of OX40 agonist ivuxolimab in advanced cancers. Measured with immunoSEQ multiplex PCR; TCRdb has only the in-frame clones, and not every one. The sample consists of more than 35,000 clones, about 86% of them appearing once. The CDR3 contains 15 residues. The germline V gene encodes CDR1 SGDLS and CDR2 YYNGEE. V lost 0 bases and J lost 5; bases outside the gene matches: 6. The rearrangement joins TRBV9 to TRBJ2-7; the match to TRBD1 covers 9 bases. Specimen: CD4+ or CD8+ T cells sorted from blood, collected in a trial of the OX40 agonist ivuxolimab. The origin of this receptor is an adult with an advanced solid tumor such as melanoma, head and neck, liver or kidney cancer. The CDR3 DNA reads as TGTGCCAGCAGCGTAGATTGGACAGGGGTCGACGAGCAGTACTTC. Translating gives CASSVDWTGVDEQYF.